Presented here are 32 T cell receptor beta chains from one specimen sequenced in a study of identical twins. Using its own MiXCR run on the 5' RACE reads, TCRdb lists one record per CDR3 protein. Of around 100,000 distinct CDR3 sequences listed, 5.5% to 7% are singletons. The sequencing sample was made of memory T cells sorted from blood. These receptors originate from a woman aged 45-65 years in good health.

This clonotype was seen ten or more times. The chain combines TRBV5-1 with TRBJ2-3; no firm D call. V was clipped by 5 bases and J by 4 bases, with 20 bases between them. This CDR3 is 16 amino acids long. Germline V lookup: CDR1 SGHRS, CDR2 YFSETQ. CDR3 sequence reads: CASSATIASVADTQYF. CDR3 nucleotide sequence: TGCGCCAGCAGTGCCACTATTGCCTCGGTGGCAGATACGCAGTATTTT.

The table lists this clonotype with many counts. This sequence joins TRBV24-1 and TRBJ2-2; 9 nucleotides line up with TRBD1. This CDR3 spans 15 amino acids. Unmatched junction bases numbered 9, after V lost 9 bases and J lost 5 bases. Per germline, CDR1 KGHDR and CDR2 SFDVKD. CDR3 residues: CATGPGTGWTGELFF. DNA for the CDR3: TGTGCCACCGGACCCGGGACAGGGTGGACCGGGGAGCTGTTTTTT.

This clonotype was counted at least ten times. This chain's CDR3 is CASSPDSNSYNEQFF. For the CDR3, the DNA is TGCGCCAGCAGCCCGGACAGTAACTCCTACAATGAGCAGTTCTTC. V and J are TRBV5-1 and TRBJ2-1, with TRBD1 as a possible D gene (6 bases). This CDR3 spans 15 amino acids. Trimming pared 4 bases from V and 0 bases from J, leaving 11 bases between. Germline values: CDR1 SGHRS, CDR2 YFSETQ.

The sample holds many counts of this clonotype. The V and J genes are TRBV15 and TRBJ2-5; D remains unclear. The CDR3 covers 11 residues. Germline lookup yields CDR1 LNHNV and CDR2 YYDKDF (reference sequence). Trimming removed 5 bases at V and 7 bases at J, with 8 bases between. CDR3 in amino acids: CATSGSSTQYF. DNA of the CDR3: TGTGCCACCAGCGGCTCTTCGACCCAGTACTTC. The full variable domain, rest sourced from reference TRBV15 and TRBJ2-5, is DAMVIQNPRYQVTQFGKPVTLSCSQTLNHNVMYWYQQKSSQAPKLLFHYYDKDFNNEADTPDNFQSRRPNTSFCFLDIRSPGLGDTAMYLCATSGSSTQYFGPGTRLLVL.

This clonotype was detected ten times or more. The genes are TRBV24-1 and TRBJ2-7, with a possible D match to TRBD1 (6 bases). CDR1 is KGHDR, CDR2 SFDVKD, per germline. V was shortened by 4 bases and J by 2 bases, with 14 bases between the two germline ends. There are 15 residues in the CDR3. CDR3 residues: CATSERGRGTYEQYF. The DNA of the CDR3 is TGTGCCACCAGTGAAAGGGGCAGGGGAACCTACGAGCAGTACTTC.

This clonotype was detected a few times. The chain links TRBV24-1 to TRBJ2-5; perhaps D is TRBD1 or TRBD2 (5 bases each). Trimming shortened V by 4 bases and J by 4 bases, and 12 bases separated the two germline ends. Per the germline V gene, CDR1 is KGHDR and CDR2 is SFDVKD. This CDR3 region has 14 residues. CDR3 nucleotides: TGTGCCACCAGTGAGGGGGACGGCCGAGAGACCCAGTACTTC. The encoded protein is CATSEGDGRETQYF.

The table lists this clonotype with many counts. The chain links TRBV20-1 to TRBJ1-5; 9 positions match TRBD1. This CDR3 has 14 residues. Germline V CDR1 and CDR2: DFQATT, SNEGSKA (reference sequence). J was trimmed by 5 bases and V by 5 bases; bases with no gene match: 7. CDR3 bases: TGCAGTGCTGTACAGGGGGCGACGGATCAGCCCCAGCATTTT. Its translation is CSAVQGATDQPQHF.

This clonotype turned up a few times. The chain couples TRBV6-2 or TRBV6-3 to TRBJ2-6; 7 nucleotides line up with TRBD1. CDR1 MNHEY and CDR2 SVGEGT come from the germline V gene. J was trimmed by 0 bases and V by 2 bases; bases with no gene match: 10. This CDR3 spans 19 amino acids. The CDR3 sequence: CASSYPTGTGSSGANVLTF. The CDR3 coding sequence is TGTGCCAGCAGTTACCCGACAGGGACGGGAAGCTCTGGGGCCAACGTCCTGACTTTC.

This clonotype was counted between two and nine times. CDR3 sequence: CASSLEGPEQYF. The CDR3 DNA follows: TGCGCCAGCAGCCTCGAGGGCCCCGAGCAGTACTTC. The V gene is TRBV5-1, the J gene TRBJ2-7; a possible D gene is TRBD2 (5 bases). CDR1 is SGHRS and CDR2 is YFSETQ in the germline V gene. Deletions cut 4 bases from V and 6 bases from J, with 11 bases between. CDR3 length: 12 residues.

This clonotype was seen at least ten times. The CDR3 region has the DNA TGTGCCATCAGTGAAGATGGACTGGTTAGCAATCAGCCCCAGCATTTT. This encodes CAISEDGLVSNQPQHF. The genes are TRBV10-3 and TRBJ1-5; D remains ambiguous. The CDR3 loop spans 16 amino acids. Germline V gene lookup returns CDR1 ENHRY and CDR2 SYGVKD. V gave up 3 bases and J gave up 0 bases, with 12 bases separating them.

At least ten counts were recorded for this clonotype. This chain connects TRBV9 to TRBJ2-7; possible D gene TRBD2, 7 bases. Germline V gene data show CDR1 as SGDLS and CDR2 as YYNGEE. The CDR3 spans 15 residues. Trimming removed 0 bases at V and 2 bases at J, with 12 bases between. CDR3 in amino acids: CASSVAGGTAYEQYF. In nucleotides, the CDR3 is TGTGCCAGCAGCGTAGCGGGGGGCACGGCCTACGAGCAGTACTTC. The full variable domain, its missing parts supplied by reference TRBV9 and TRBJ2-7, is DSGVTQTPKHLITATGQRVTLRCSPRSGDLSVYWYQQSLDQGLQFLIQYYNGEERAKGNILERFSAQQFPDLHSELNLSSLELGDSALYFCASSVAGGTAYEQYFGPGTRLTVT.

This chain uses TRBV5-4 with TRBJ2-5; TRBD2 agrees at 12 bases. The V and J ends lost 3 bases and 1 base, in that order; junction bases with no gene match: 4. Germline CDR1 and CDR2: SGHNT and YYREEE (reference sequence). The CDR3 runs to 16 residues. CDR3 nucleotide sequence: TGTGCCAGCAGCTCAGGACTAGCGGGGCCCCAAGAGACCCAGTACTTC. Translated: CASSSGLAGPQETQYF.

This clonotype came up many times. The CDR3 DNA is TGTGCCAGCAGCTTAAGGAGTCCCCCCAATGAGCAGTTCTTC. It codes for CASSLRSPPNEQFF. V is TRBV7-9 and J is TRBJ2-1; D gene unclear. The CDR3 loop spans 14 amino acids. With 2 bases removed from V and 6 bases from J, the gap between germline ends came to 11 bases. CDR1 and CDR2 from the germline V gene are SEHNR and FQNEAQ (reference sequence).

This clonotype has a count of ten or more. The gene calls are TRBV15 and TRBJ2-1; D is undetermined. There are 14 residues in the CDR3. Germline V CDR1 and CDR2: LNHNV, YYDKDF (reference sequence). Trimming took 3 bases from V and 8 from J, leaving 14 bases between them. The DNA of the CDR3 is TGTGCCACCAGCAGCCCCCAAGGGATTTATGAGCAGTTCTTC. It specifies CATSSPQGIYEQFF.

At least ten counts were recorded for this clonotype. The chain joins TRBV6-9 to TRBJ2-1; D gene unclear. The germline V gene has CDR1 MNHGY and CDR2 SVAAGI. Trimming took 1 base from V and 7 from J, leaving 14 bases between them. This CDR3 spans 15 amino acids. The CDR3 sequence: CASSYCRSKDNEQFF. CDR3 nucleotide sequence: TGTGCCAGCAGTTATTGTCGGAGTAAGGATAATGAGCAGTTCTTC.

This clonotype was seen at least ten times. The chain employs TRBV20-1 and TRBJ2-3, with D perhaps matching TRBD2 (5 bases). Trimming removed 4 bases at V and 2 bases at J, with 13 bases between. Germline V gene sequence: CDR1 DFQATT, CDR2 SNEGSKA (reference sequence). This CDR3 region has 14 residues. The DNA for the CDR3 is TGCAGTGCTACCCCCCTAGCTCTCACAGATACGCAGTATTTT. It specifies CSATPLALTDTQYF.

This clonotype has ten or more counts. The gene calls are TRBV11-2 and TRBJ2-1; 9 nucleotides line up with TRBD2. This CDR3 is built from 15 residues. CDR1 is SGHAT and CDR2 is FQNNGV in the germline V gene. V dropped 1 base and J dropped 8; count of bases not matched to a gene: 6. CDR3: CASSLGGTSFDEQFF. CDR3 DNA sequence: TGTGCCAGCAGCTTAGGTGGGACTAGCTTCGATGAGCAGTTCTTC.

This clonotype was found many times. The chain combines TRBV5-1 with TRBJ2-3; tentative D call: TRBD1 (5 bases). The CDR3 consists of 14 residues. From germline, CDR1 is SGHRS and CDR2 YFSETQ. Trimming took off 1 base at V and 6 bases at J, with 12 bases between the two ends. The CDR3 sequence is CASSLRASGDTQYF. In nucleotides, the CDR3 is TGCGCCAGCAGCTTGCGAGCGTCAGGGGATACGCAGTATTTT.

This clonotype has a count of ten or more. The rearrangement links TRBV9 to TRBJ2-3; 10 nucleotides match TRBD2. Germline loops: CDR1 SGDLS, CDR2 YYNGEE. V lost 3 bases, J lost 1 base, and 5 bases stayed unmatched. This CDR3 comprises 16 residues. The CDR3 loop is CASSDPSGSRTDTQYF. The CDR3 coding sequence is TGTGCCAGCAGCGACCCTAGCGGGAGCCGCACAGATACGCAGTATTTT.

The DNA of the CDR3 is TGCAGCGTTGGGGAGGGGCCGGGGGAAAAACTGTTTTTT. It yields the protein CSVGEGPGEKLFF. This chain joins TRBV29-1 and TRBJ1-4, with D possibly TRBD1 on 5 matching bases. This CDR3 is built from 13 residues. Looked up from germline, CDR1 is SQVTM and CDR2 is ANQGSEA. Trimming left V 4 bases short and J 8 bases short, with 14 bases between.

This clonotype has a count of ten or more. V and J are TRBV20-1 and TRBJ2-7, with 10 bases aligning to TRBD2. V trimming: 0 bases; J trimming: 4 bases; junction bases outside the gene matches: 9. Germline CDR1 DFQATT, CDR2 SNEGSKA (reference sequence). The CDR3 is 16 amino acids. CDR3 nucleotide sequence: TGCAGTGCTAGAGACATCCGAGCGGGAGGGCCTTACGAGCAGTACTTC. Protein product: CSARDIRAGGPYEQYF.

This clonotype was picked up many times. The rearrangement joins TRBV12-3 or TRBV12-4 to TRBJ1-3; D might be TRBD1 (5 bases). With 3 bases removed from V and 4 bases from J, the gap between germline ends came to 10 bases. The CDR3 runs 14 residues. The CDR3 coding sequence is TGTGCCAGCAGTTTTGGGGGGAAAGGAAACACCATATATTTT. As protein: CASSFGGKGNTIYF.

Comments on this clonotype: One end of the junction is discordant with germline, which a read error may explain. The V gene is TRBV7-9, the J gene TRBJ1-4; no definite D call. Looked up from germline, CDR1 is SEHNR and CDR2 is FQNEAQ (reference sequence). This CDR3 is built from 12 residues. The CDR3 DNA is TGTGCCAGCAGACAGTCTAATGAAAAACTGTTATTT. This codes for CASRQSNEKLLF. The whole variable domain, filled in from reference TRBV7-9 and TRBJ1-4, reads DTGVSQNPRHKITKRGQNVTFRCDPISEHNRLYWYRQTLGQGPEFLTYFQNEAQLEKSRLLSDRFSAERPKGSFSTLEIQRTEQGDSAMYLCASRQSNEKLLFGSGTQLSVL.

This clonotype appeared many times. This chain links TRBV10-3 with TRBJ2-5; 8 bases are a match to TRBD2. The CDR3 is made up of 16 amino acids. Unmatched junction bases numbered 12, after V lost 2 bases and J lost 7 bases. Germline CDR1 and CDR2: ENHRY and SYGVKD. Here the CDR3 reads CAISEASPGLGGTQYF. The DNA of the CDR3 is TGTGCCATCAGTGAGGCAAGCCCGGGACTAGGCGGGACCCAGTACTTC.

The chain combines TRBV9 with TRBJ2-7; TRBD1 or TRBD2 may be the D gene (5 bases each). V was clipped by 7 bases and J by 3 bases, with 20 bases between them. There are 15 residues in the CDR3. The germline V gene encodes CDR1 SGDLS and CDR2 YYNGEE. This CDR3 reads CASSQRWGRDYEQYF. The DNA for the CDR3 is TGTGCCAGCTCCCAGCGTTGGGGACGGGACTACGAGCAGTACTTC.

This clonotype was picked up many times. The V gene is TRBV12-3 or TRBV12-4, the J gene TRBJ2-1, with a weak D call TRBD1 (7 bases). The CDR3 consists of 15 residues. Trimming removed 5 bases at V and 9 bases at J, with 20 bases between. CDR3: CASSPRDRKRGEQFF. The CDR3 nucleotides are TGTGCCAGCAGTCCGCGGGACAGAAAGAGAGGTGAGCAGTTCTTC.

This clonotype was counted at least ten times. The chain joins TRBV11-2 to TRBJ2-3; D could derive from TRBD1 or TRBD2 (7 bases each). CDR1 SGHAT and CDR2 FQNNGV come from the germline V gene. This CDR3 comprises 15 residues. Trimming took off 3 bases at V and 3 bases at J, with 13 bases between the two ends. CDR3 nucleotide sequence: TGTGCCAGCAGCTTCAGGGGGGGAACGACAGATACGCAGTATTTT. This codes for CASSFRGGTTDTQYF.

In its sample, this clonotype was seen many times. The rearrangement uses TRBV20-1 and TRBJ2-3; D is unresolved. The CDR3 has 15 amino acids. The V end was cut by 2 bases, the J end by 0 bases, with 12 bases between. Germline assignment: CDR1 DFQATT and CDR2 SNEGSKA (reference sequence). The CDR3 protein is CSARLPAVSTDTQYF. The CDR3 coding sequence is TGCAGTGCTAGACTGCCGGCAGTTAGCACAGATACGCAGTATTTT.

This clonotype was observed a few times. The V gene is TRBV7-9, the J gene TRBJ2-1; TRBD1 aligns across 8 bases. V shed 6 bases and J 4 bases; nucleotides not matched to a gene: 8. CDR3 length equals 15 residues. Germline CDR1 reads SEHNR; CDR2 reads FQNEAQ (reference sequence). This CDR3 is CASSRRGTGYNEQFF. The CDR3 bases are TGTGCCAGCAGTCGCCGCGGGACAGGATACAATGAGCAGTTCTTC.

This clonotype was recorded many times. The chain couples TRBV29-1 to TRBJ1-2; 10 bases fit TRBD1. V lost 2 bases and J lost 7; bases outside the gene matches: 1. This CDR3 comprises 12 residues. Germline CDR1 is SQVTM and CDR2 is ANQGSEA. As DNA, the CDR3 is TGCAGCGTTGAAAGACAGGGGGCTGGCTACACCTTC. It codes for CSVERQGAGYTF. Full variable domain (missing parts from reference TRBV29-1 and TRBJ1-2): SAVISQKPSRDICQRGTSLTIQCQVDSQVTMMFWYRQQPGQSLTLIATANQGSEATYESGFVIDKFPISRPNLTFSTLTVSNMSPEDSSIYLCSVERQGAGYTFGSGTRLTVV.

This clonotype was recorded many times. This chain links TRBV20-1 with TRBJ2-5; D might be TRBD1 (5 bases). The germline V gene encodes CDR1 DFQATT and CDR2 SNEGSKA (reference sequence). The CDR3 runs to 14 residues. V shed 4 bases and J shed 5 bases, with 17 bases lying between them. CDR3 nucleotides: TGCAGTGCTATGCCAGAAAGGGGCCGGGAGACCCAGTACTTC. Its protein is CSAMPERGRETQYF.

This clonotype was picked up many times. This sequence joins TRBV29-1 and TRBJ2-1; 10 bases are a match to TRBD1. CDR1 and CDR2 (germline): SQVTM, ANQGSEA. The length of the CDR3 is 13 residues. The trim removed 4 bases at V and 7 bases at J, leaving 4 bases unmatched. The CDR3 DNA reads as TGCAGCGTTGGACAGGGGGCTTTTAATGAGCAGTTCTTC. Translating gives CSVGQGAFNEQFF.